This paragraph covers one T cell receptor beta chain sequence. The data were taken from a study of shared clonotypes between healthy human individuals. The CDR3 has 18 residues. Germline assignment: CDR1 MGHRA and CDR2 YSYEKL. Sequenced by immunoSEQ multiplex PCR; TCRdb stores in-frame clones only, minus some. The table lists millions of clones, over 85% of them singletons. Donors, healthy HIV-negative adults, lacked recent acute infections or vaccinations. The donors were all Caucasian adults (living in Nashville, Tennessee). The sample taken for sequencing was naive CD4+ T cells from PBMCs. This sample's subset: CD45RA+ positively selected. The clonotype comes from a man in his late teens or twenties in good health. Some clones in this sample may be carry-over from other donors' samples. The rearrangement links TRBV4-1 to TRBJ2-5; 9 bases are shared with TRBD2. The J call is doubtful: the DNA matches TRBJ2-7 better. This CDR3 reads CASSQPTASGVSTYEQYF. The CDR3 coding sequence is TGCGCCAGCAGCCAGCCTACAGCTAGCGGGGTCTCAACCTACGAGCAGTACTTC.